The rows below give T cell receptor beta chains drawn from one sample of a study of T cells after yellow fever vaccination. TCRdb processed the 5' RACE reads anew with MiXCR; each CDR3 protein has one entry. The table has nearly 550,000 distinct CDR3 sequences, roughly a fifth seen once. The sample here was PBMCs, taken 15 days after the yellow fever booster vaccination. The source of these receptors is a man aged 25-45 years who received the YFV17D yellow fever vaccine. The CDR3 runs from the conserved cysteine through the conserved F or W. The D gene is left open where the match is weak. Clone size is not always given. Where it is, it says once, few, many or a class for expanded clones.

d_call	j_call	v_call	clone_size	cdr3_nt	cdr3_aa
.	TRBJ2-1	TRBV7-9	few	TGTGCCAGCAGCTTAGTGGTTTCCTACAATGAGCAGTTCTTC	CASSLVVSYNEQFF
TRBD2	TRBJ2-2	TRBV12-3/TRBV12-4	.	TGTGCCAGCAGTTCCGAGGAGCGGGAGATCGGGGAGCTGTTTTTT	CASSSEEREIGELFF
TRBD1	TRBJ2-7	TRBV12-3/TRBV12-4	.	TGTGCCAGCAGCCCCTTGACAGGGTCTCGAGAGCAGTACTTC	CASSPLTGSREQYF
.	TRBJ2-3	TRBV7-2	once	TGTGCCAGCAGCTTAGTGTCCGAGGCAGATACGCAGTATTTT	CASSLVSEADTQYF
.	TRBJ2-5	TRBV6-2/TRBV6-3	.	TGTGCCAGCACGAGAGACGGGCAAGAGACCCAGTACTTC	CASTRDGQETQYF
.	TRBJ1-2	TRBV21-1	few	TGTGCCAGCAGGGACAGGGGGCGAAGTGGCTACACCTTC	CASRDRGRSGYTF
.	TRBJ2-1	TRBV5-1	few	TGCGCCAGCAGCCCGGCCGGGGGGCGGCACAATGAGCAGTTCTTC	CASSPAGGRHNEQFF
.	TRBJ2-1	TRBV6-5	many	TGTGCCAGCAGTTACCTAGGGGGGAGCTCCTACAATGAGCAGTTCTTC	CASSYLGGSSYNEQFF
TRBD1	TRBJ1-5	TRBV19	few	TGTGCCAGTAGTATATTCCAGGGGGCACGGCAGCCCCAGCATTTT	CASSIFQGARQPQHF
TRBD1	TRBJ2-7	TRBV6-5	.	TGTGCCAGCAGTTACTCGGGACAGAGGTCCGAGCAGTACTTC	CASSYSGQRSEQYF
TRBD2	TRBJ2-1	TRBV7-8	.	TGTGCCAGCAGCCGTCTCGTCTCGGATCTAGCGGGAGGCTACAATGAGCAGTTCTTC	CASSRLVSDLAGGYNEQFF
.	TRBJ2-1	TRBV10-3	.	TGTGCCATCAGGGAGTGGGATTACGGAGAGGGTGGCTCCTACAATGAGCAGTTCTTC	CAIREWDYGEGGSYNEQFF
.	TRBJ2-5	TRBV20-1	.	TGCAGTGCTAGAGTTAGCGGTCGCATAGAGACCCAGTACTTC	CSARVSGRIETQYF
TRBD2	TRBJ2-1	TRBV20-1	.	TGCAGTGCTAAGCGGGGGAGCTCCTACAATGAGCAGTTCTTC	CSAKRGSSYNEQFF
.	TRBJ2-5	TRBV7-6	many	TGTGCCAGCAGCTTGGCCGGTACCCAAGAGACCCAGTACTTC	CASSLAGTQETQYF
TRBD2	TRBJ2-1	TRBV15	.	TGTGCCACCAGCAGAGACGGGACTAACTACAATGAGCAGTTCTTC	CATSRDGTNYNEQFF
.	TRBJ2-2	TRBV5-1	.	TGCGCCAGCAGCTCGGCTCTCAACACCGGGGAGCTGTTTTTT	CASSSALNTGELFF
.	TRBJ2-6	TRBV7-9	few	TGTGCCAGCAGCTTTTGGGGAGGGGCCAACGTCCTGACTTTC	CASSFWGGANVLTF
TRBD1	TRBJ2-7	TRBV27	.	TGTGCCAGCAGTATCACCGGGACAGGGGTCAGCGAGCAGTACTTC	CASSITGTGVSEQYF
.	TRBJ2-3	TRBV5-4	.	TGTGCCAGCAGCTTGGCGGGGGCAGGAGGCACAGATACGCAGTATTTT	CASSLAGAGGTDTQYF
.	TRBJ2-2	TRBV12-3/TRBV12-4	.	TGTGCCAGCAGCGATCGTCCGTGGATCGGGGAGCTGTTTTTT	CASSDRPWIGELFF
.	TRBJ2-7	TRBV6-2/TRBV6-3	few	TGTGCCAGCAGTTACTCCAGATCGGGGGTCGGCGAGCAGTACTTC	CASSYSRSGVGEQYF
.	TRBJ1-2	TRBV29-1	many	TGCAGCGTTGCGCCCGAAATCGGCTATGGCTACACCTTC	CSVAPEIGYGYTF
.	TRBJ2-5	TRBV7-3	.	TGTGCCAGCAGCTCCCTCTCCTCCGAGACCCAGTACTTC	CASSSLSSETQYF
.	TRBJ1-2	TRBV5-1	few	TGCGCCAGTCGGACAGTAAAAGAGGACTATGGCTACACCTTC	CASRTVKEDYGYTF
TRBD2	TRBJ2-1	TRBV25-1	.	TGTGCCAGCAGCATCCGGGGCGGGAGGGCCCAAAATGAGCAGTTCTTC	CASSIRGGRAQNEQFF
.	TRBJ2-3	TRBV5-4	few	TGTGCCAGCAGCTTGGTTATGGAGCCGACAGATACGCAGTATTTT	CASSLVMEPTDTQYF
.	TRBJ1-2	TRBV14	.	TGTGCCAGCAAGGCGGGGGTCCAAAGCTATGGCTACACCTTC	CASKAGVQSYGYTF